This TCR beta chain was sequenced in a study of patients and donors after allogeneic stem cell transplantation. This CDR3 comprises 16 residues. Trimming removed 0 bases from V and 1 base from J; junction bases left unmatched: 4. Germline V lookup: CDR1 SGHTS, CDR2 YDEGEE. MiXCR, applied by TCRdb to the RT-PCR reads, yields one record per CDR3 protein. In the table there are under 35,000 distinct CDR3 sequences, roughly a third of which are singletons. This clonotype was obtained from a human donor who was either an allogeneic HSCT recipient or a stem cell or donor lymphocyte infusion donor (not recorded which). It is not recorded whose cells these are; they may come from a transplant donor. The rearrangement joins TRBV5-8 to TRBJ2-5; 9 nucleotides agree with TRBD2. Sequencing was done on a sample of blood, either unsorted or a sorted T cell fraction (not recorded which). The DNA for the CDR3 is TGTGCCAGCAGCTTGGGAGCGGGGGGAAGCCAAGAGACCCAGTACTTC. It codes for CASSLGAGGSQETQYF.